What follows are 4 T cell receptor beta chains derived from one specimen sequenced in a study of blood T cell repertoires in COVID-19. Method: immunoSEQ multiplex PCR; TCRdb's copy keeps in-frame clones and lacks some. The sample gives more than 60,000 clones, 85% to 90% of which show up once; 3.5% to 5.5% is in the top ten. The sequenced sample was peripheral blood. These receptors were collected from a man aged 45-65 years with active COVID-19.

J is TRBJ2-7 and V is TRBV21-1; TRBD1, as called in the table, went unchecked against the DNA. TRBV21-1 is classified as a pseudogene. The CDR3 is 16 residues long. CDR3: CASRKGTGVLTYEQYF. In nucleotides, the CDR3 is TGTGCCAGCAGGAAGGGGACAGGAGTTTTGACCTACGAGCAGTACTTC.

V gene TRBV28 combines with J gene TRBJ1-2; 7 nucleotides line up with TRBD1. The germline V gene encodes CDR1 MDHEN and CDR2 SYDVKM. Trimming cost V 6 bases and J 4 bases; bases outside gene matches: 5. This CDR3 contains 13 residues. CDR3 DNA sequence: TGTGCCAGCAGGCTTCGACAGGGCTATGGCTACACCTTC. This translates into CASRLRQGYGYTF.

CDR3 protein: CASRRAGTSGYNEQFF. The CDR3 DNA reads as TGTGCCAGCAGGAGAGCCGGGACTAGCGGATACAATGAGCAGTTCTTC. The chain couples TRBV7-2 to TRBJ2-1; 11 positions match TRBD2. Germline loops: CDR1 SGHTA, CDR2 FQGNSA. The CDR3 has 16 residues. J gave up 4 bases and V 6 bases, and 8 bases lay outside the gene matches.

This clone occurred once. This rearrangement joins TRBV7-6 to TRBJ2-7; no firm D call. The CDR3 is made up of 12 amino acids. V dropped 5 bases and J dropped 4 bases, with 9 bases sitting between them. From germline, CDR1 is SGHVS and CDR2 FNYEAQ. The CDR3 loop reads CASSATEYEQYF. The CDR3, as DNA: TGTGCCAGCAGCGCCACAGAGTACGAGCAGTACTTC.